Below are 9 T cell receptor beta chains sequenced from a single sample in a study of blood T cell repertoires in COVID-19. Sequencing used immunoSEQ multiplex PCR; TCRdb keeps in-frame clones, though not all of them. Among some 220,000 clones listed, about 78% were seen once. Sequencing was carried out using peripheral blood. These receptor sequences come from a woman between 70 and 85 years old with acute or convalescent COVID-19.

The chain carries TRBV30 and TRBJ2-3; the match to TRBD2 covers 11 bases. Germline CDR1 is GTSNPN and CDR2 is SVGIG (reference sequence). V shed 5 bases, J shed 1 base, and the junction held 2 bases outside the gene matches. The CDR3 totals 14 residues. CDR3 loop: CAWSTSGGTDTQYF. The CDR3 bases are TGTGCCTGGTCGACTAGCGGGGGCACAGATACGCAGTATTTT.

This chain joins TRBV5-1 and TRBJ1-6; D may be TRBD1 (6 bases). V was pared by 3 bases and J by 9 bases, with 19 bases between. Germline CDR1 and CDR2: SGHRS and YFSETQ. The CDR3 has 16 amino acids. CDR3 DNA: TGCGCCAGCAGCTCTTTTGACAGGACTGGAATTTCACCCCTCCACTTT. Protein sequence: CASSSFDRTGISPLHF.

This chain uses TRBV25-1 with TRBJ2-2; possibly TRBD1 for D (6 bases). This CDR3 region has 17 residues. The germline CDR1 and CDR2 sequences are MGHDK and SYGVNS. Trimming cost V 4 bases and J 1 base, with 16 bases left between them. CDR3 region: CASSAPKGTQNTGELFF. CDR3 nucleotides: TGTGCCAGCAGTGCCCCCAAGGGGACACAGAACACCGGGGAGCTGTTTTTT.

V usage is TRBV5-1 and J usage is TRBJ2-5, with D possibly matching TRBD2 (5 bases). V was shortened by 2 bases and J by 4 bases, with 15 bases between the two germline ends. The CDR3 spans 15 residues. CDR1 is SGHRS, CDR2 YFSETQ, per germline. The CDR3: CASSLETIQVETQYF. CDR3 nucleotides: TGCGCCAGCAGCTTAGAGACTATCCAGGTAGAGACCCAGTACTTC.

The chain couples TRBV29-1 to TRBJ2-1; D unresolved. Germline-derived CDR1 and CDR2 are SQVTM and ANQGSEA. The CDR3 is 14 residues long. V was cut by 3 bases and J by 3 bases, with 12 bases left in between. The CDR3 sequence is CSVDGGKSYNEQFF. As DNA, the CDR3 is TGCAGCGTTGACGGCGGAAAAAGCTACAATGAGCAGTTCTTC.

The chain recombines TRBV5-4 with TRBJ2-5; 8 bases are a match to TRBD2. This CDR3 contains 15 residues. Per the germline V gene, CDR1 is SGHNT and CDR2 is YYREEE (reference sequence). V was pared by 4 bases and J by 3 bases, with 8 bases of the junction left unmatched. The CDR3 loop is CASSPGGAPEETQYF. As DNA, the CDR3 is TGTGCCAGCAGCCCCGGGGGGGCGCCGGAAGAGACCCAGTACTTC. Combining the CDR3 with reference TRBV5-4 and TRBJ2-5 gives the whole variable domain ETGVTQSPTHLIKTRGQQVTLRCSSQSGHNTVSWYQQALGQGPQFIFQYYREEENGRGNFPPRFSGLQFPNYSSELNVNALELDDSALYLCASSPGGAPEETQYFGPGTRLLVL.

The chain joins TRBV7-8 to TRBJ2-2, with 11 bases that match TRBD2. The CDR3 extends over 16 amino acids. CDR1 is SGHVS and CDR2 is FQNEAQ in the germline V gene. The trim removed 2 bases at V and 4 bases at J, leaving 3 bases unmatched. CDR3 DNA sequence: TGTGCCAGCAGCTTATTAGCGGGGGGGAGCACCGGGGAGCTGTTTTTT. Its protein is CASSLLAGGSTGELFF.

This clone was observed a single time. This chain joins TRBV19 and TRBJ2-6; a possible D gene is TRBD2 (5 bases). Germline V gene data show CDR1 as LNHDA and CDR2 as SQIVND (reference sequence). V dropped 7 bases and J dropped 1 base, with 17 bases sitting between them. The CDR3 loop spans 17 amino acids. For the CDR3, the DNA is TGTGCCAGTAAATTGGCGGGTCGGGGTTCTGGGGCCAACGTCCTGACTTTC. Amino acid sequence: CASKLAGRGSGANVLTF.

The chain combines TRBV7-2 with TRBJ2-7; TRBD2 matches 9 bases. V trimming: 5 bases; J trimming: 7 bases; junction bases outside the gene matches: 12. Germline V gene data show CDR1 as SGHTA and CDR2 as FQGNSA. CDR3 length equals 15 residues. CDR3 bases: TGTGCCAGCAGCCTGCCCCAAGCGGGGGGTGGAGAGCAGTACTTC. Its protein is CASSLPQAGGGEQYF.